This record concerns one T cell receptor (beta chain) sequence. The length of the CDR3 is 14 residues. V was clipped by 5 bases and J by 4 bases; unmatched bases: 7. CDR1 and CDR2 from the germline V gene are SGHRS and YFSETQ. The data originate from a study of response to subunit inactivated influenza vaccine. In TCRdb, the RT-PCR reads were re-called with MiXCR into one record per CDR3 protein. The data show 200,000 to 300,000 distinct CDR3 sequences, with 12% seen just once and about 7.8% held by the top ten. The input for sequencing was non-naive T cells sorted from PBMCs, taken 14 days before vaccination. This TCR was recovered from a man in his fifties who received an inactivated influenza vaccine. This chain links TRBV5-1 with TRBJ2-3; 7 bases match TRBD1. CDR3 sequence: CASRNRQGADTQYF. The CDR3 DNA follows: TGCGCCAGCAGGAACAGACAGGGCGCAGATACGCAGTATTTT.